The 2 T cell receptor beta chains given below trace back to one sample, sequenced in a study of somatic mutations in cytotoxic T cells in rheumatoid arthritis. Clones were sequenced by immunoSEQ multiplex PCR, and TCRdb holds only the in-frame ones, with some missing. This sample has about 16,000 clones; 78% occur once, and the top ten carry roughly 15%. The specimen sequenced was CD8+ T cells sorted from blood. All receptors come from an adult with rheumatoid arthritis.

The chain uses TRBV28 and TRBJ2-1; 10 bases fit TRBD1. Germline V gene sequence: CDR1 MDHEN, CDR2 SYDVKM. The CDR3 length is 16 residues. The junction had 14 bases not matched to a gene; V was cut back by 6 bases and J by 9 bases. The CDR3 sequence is CASRSPVRQGAGEQFF. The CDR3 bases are TGTGCCAGCAGGTCACCGGTTAGACAGGGGGCGGGTGAGCAGTTCTTC.

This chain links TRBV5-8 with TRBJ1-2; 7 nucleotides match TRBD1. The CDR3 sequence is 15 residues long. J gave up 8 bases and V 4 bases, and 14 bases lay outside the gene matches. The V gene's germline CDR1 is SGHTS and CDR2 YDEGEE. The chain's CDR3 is CASSTRDSQTRGYTF. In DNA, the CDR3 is TGTGCCAGCAGCACCCGGGACAGCCAAACGAGGGGCTACACCTTC.